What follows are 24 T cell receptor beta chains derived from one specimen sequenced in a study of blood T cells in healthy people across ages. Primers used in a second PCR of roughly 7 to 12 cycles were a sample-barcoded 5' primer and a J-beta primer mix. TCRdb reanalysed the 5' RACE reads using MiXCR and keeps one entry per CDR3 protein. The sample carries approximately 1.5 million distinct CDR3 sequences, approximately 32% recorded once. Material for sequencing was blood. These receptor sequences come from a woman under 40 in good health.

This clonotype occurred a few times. The CDR3 here is CSVEAGGYRDTEAFF. CDR3 nucleotides: TGCAGCGTTGAAGCTGGCGGATACCGGGACACTGAAGCTTTCTTT. The V call is TRBV29-1, the J call TRBJ1-1; D is unclear. V was pared by 1 base and J by 3 bases, with 15 bases between. This CDR3 comprises 15 residues. CDR1 and CDR2 (germline): SQVTM, ANQGSEA.

The CDR3 here is CSVRGATGNEQFF. CDR3 DNA sequence: TGCAGCGTCCGGGGGGCCACGGGCAATGAGCAGTTCTTC. The chain joins TRBV29-1 to TRBJ2-1; tentative D call: TRBD2 (7 bases). The CDR3 is made up of 13 amino acids. Trimming removed 6 bases at V and 6 bases at J, with 15 bases between. Germline CDR1 and CDR2: SQVTM and ANQGSEA.

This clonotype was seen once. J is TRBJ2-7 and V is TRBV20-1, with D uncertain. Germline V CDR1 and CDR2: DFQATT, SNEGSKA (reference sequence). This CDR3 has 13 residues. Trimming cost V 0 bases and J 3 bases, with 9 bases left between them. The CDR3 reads CSARDPGVYEQYF. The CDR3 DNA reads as TGCAGTGCTAGAGATCCCGGCGTCTACGAGCAGTACTTC.

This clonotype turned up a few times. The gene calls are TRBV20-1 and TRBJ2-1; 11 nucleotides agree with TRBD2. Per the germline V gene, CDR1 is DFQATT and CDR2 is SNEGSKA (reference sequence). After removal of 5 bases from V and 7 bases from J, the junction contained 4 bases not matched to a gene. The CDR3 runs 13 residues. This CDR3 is CSALRTSGNEQFF. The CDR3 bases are TGCAGTGCTCTTAGGACTAGCGGGAATGAGCAGTTCTTC.

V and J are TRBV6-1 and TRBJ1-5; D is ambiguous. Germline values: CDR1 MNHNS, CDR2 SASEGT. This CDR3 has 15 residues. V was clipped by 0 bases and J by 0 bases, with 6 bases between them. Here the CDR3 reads CASSEAINSNQPQHF. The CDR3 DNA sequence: TGTGCCAGCAGTGAAGCGATAAATAGCAATCAGCCCCAGCATTTT.

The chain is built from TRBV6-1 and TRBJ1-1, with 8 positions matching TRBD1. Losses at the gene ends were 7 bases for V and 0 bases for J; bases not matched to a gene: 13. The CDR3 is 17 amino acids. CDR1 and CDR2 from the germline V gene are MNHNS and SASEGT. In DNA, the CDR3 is TGTGCCAGCATAAATACCGGGACAGGTATCATGAACACTGAAGCTTTCTTT. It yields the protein CASINTGTGIMNTEAFF.

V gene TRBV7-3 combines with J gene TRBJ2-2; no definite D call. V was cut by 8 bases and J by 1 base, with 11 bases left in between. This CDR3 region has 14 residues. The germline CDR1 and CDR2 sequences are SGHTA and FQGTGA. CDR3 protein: CASQLSRNTGELFF. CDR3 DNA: TGTGCCAGCCAACTTTCCCGGAACACCGGGGAGCTGTTTTTT.

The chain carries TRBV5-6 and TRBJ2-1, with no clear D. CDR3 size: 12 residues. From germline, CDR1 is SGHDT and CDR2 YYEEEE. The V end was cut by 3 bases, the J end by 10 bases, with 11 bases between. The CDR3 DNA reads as TGTGCCAGCAGCTCGGGCCTACCGGAGCAGTTCTTC. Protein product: CASSSGLPEQFF.

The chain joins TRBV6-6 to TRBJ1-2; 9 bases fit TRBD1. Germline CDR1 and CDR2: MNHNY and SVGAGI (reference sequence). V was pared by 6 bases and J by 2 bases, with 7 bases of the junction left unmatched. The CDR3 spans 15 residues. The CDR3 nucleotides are TGTGCCAGCAGCCGGGACAGGGCTATCAACTATGGCTACACCTTC. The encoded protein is CASSRDRAINYGYTF.

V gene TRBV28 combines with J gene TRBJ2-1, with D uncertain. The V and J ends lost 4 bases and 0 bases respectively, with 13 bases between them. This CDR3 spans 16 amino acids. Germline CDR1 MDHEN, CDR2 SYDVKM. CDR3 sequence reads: CASSSPIPSSYNEQFF. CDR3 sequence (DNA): TGTGCCAGCAGTTCCCCGATCCCGAGCTCCTACAATGAGCAGTTCTTC. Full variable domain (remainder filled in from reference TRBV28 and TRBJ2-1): DVKVTQSSRYLVKRTGEKVFLECVQDMDHENMFWYRQDPGLGLRLIYFSYDVKMKEKGDIPEGYSVSREKKERFSLILESASTNQTSMYLCASSSPIPSSYNEQFFGPGTRLTVL.

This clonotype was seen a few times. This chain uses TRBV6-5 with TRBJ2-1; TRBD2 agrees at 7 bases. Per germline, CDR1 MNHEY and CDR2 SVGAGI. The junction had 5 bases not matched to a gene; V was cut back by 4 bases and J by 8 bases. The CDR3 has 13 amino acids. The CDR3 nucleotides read TGTGCCAGCAGTTCCACTAGCGTCCATGAGCAGTTCTTC. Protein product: CASSSTSVHEQFF.

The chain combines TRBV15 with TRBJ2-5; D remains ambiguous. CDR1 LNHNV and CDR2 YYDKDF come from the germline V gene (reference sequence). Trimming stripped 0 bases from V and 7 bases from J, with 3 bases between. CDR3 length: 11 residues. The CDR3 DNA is TGTGCCACCAGCAGAGAGGGGACCCAGTACTTC. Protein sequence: CATSREGTQYF.

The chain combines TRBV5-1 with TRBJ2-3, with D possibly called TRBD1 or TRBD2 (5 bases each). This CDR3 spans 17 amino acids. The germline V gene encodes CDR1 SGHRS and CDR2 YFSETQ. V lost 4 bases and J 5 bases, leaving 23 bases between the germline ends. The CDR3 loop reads CASSQYPGTAGIDTQYF. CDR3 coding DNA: TGCGCCAGCAGCCAATACCCCGGGACCGCTGGCATAGATACGCAGTATTTT.

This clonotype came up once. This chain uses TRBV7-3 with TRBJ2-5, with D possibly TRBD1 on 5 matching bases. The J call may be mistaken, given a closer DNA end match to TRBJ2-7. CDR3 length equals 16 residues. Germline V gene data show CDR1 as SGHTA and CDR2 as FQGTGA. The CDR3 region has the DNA TGTGCCAGCAGCCCGCGCCCTGACAGTTTCCCCTACGAGCAGTACTTC. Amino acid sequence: CASSPRPDSFPYEQYF.

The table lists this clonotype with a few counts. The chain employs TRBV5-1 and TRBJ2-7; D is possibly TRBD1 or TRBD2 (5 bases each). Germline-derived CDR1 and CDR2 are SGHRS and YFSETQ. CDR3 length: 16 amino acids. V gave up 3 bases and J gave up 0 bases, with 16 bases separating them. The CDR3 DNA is TGCGCCAGCAGCTCCCTCCGGGACGACAGCTCCTACGAGCAGTACTTC. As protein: CASSSLRDDSSYEQYF.

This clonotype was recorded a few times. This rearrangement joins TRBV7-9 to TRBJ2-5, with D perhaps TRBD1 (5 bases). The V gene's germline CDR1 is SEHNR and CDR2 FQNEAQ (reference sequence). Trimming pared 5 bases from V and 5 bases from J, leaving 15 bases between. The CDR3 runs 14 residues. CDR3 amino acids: CASSRVRGEETQYF. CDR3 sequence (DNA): TGTGCCAGCAGCCGAGTTAGGGGTGAGGAGACCCAGTACTTC. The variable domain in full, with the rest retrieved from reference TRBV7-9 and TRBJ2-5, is DTGVSQNPRHKITKRGQNVTFRCDPISEHNRLYWYRQTLGQGPEFLTYFQNEAQLEKSRLLSDRFSAERPKGSFSTLEIQRTEQGDSAMYLCASSRVRGEETQYFGPGTRLLVL.

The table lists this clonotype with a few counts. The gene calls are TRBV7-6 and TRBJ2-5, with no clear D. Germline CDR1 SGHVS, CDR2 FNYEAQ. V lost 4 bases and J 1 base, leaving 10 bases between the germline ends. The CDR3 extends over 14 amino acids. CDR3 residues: CASSSVPTQETQYF. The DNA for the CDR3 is TGTGCCAGCAGCTCCGTTCCTACCCAAGAGACCCAGTACTTC.

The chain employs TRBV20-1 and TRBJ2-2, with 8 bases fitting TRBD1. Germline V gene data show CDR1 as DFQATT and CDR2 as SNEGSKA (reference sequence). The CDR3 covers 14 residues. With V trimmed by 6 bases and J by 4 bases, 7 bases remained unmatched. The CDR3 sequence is CSARGPRGTGELFF. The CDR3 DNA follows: TGCAGTGCCAGGGGGCCGAGGGGCACCGGGGAGCTGTTTTTT.

This CDR3 is CASSLGAGENIQYF. The CDR3 DNA reads as TGTGCCAGCAGCTTAGGTGCAGGGGAAAACATTCAGTACTTC. The J gene is TRBJ2-4, the V gene TRBV7-8, with D possibly TRBD1 on 6 matching bases. This CDR3 has 14 amino acids. CDR1 and CDR2 from the germline V gene are SGHVS and FQNEAQ. V lost 1 base, J lost 5 bases, and 9 bases lay in between.

CDR3 nucleotides: TGCGCCAGCAGCCCTAGCGGGTTCCCCTACGAGCAGTACTTC. Its protein product is CASSPSGFPYEQYF. J is TRBJ2-5 and V is TRBV4-1; 8 nucleotides line up with TRBD2. The end of the DNA is better explained by TRBJ2-7, so the J call may be wrong. The CDR3 totals 14 residues. The V gene's germline CDR1 is MGHRA and CDR2 YSYEKL.

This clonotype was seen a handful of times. This chain's CDR3 is CASSARRGLAGAGEQFF. CDR3 bases: TGTGCCAGCAGCGCGAGAAGGGGACTAGCGGGAGCAGGTGAGCAGTTCTTC. The V gene is TRBV7-2, the J gene TRBJ2-1, with 14 positions matching TRBD2. Germline V gene data show CDR1 as SGHTA and CDR2 as FQGNSA. The CDR3 consists of 17 residues. The ends lost 5 bases at V and 9 bases at J; junction bases unmatched: 12.

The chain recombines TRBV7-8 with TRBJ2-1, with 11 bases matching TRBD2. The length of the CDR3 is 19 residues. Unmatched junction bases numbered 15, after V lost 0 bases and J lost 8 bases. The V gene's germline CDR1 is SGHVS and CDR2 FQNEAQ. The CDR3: CASSLARLAGGPLFDEQFF. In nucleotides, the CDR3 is TGTGCCAGCAGCTTAGCGAGGCTAGCGGGGGGCCCCTTATTCGATGAGCAGTTCTTC.

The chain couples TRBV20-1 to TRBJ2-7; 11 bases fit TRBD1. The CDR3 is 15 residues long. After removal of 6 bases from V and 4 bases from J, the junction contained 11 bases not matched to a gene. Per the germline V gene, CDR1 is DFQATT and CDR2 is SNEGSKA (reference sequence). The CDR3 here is CSASSLDRGPYEQYF. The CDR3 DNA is TGCAGTGCCAGCAGCTTGGACAGGGGGCCATACGAGCAGTACTTC.

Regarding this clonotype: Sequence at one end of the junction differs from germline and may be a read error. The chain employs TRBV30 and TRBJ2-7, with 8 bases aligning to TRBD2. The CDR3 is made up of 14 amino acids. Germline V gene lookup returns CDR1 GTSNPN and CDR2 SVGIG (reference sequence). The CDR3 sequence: CARSLAGGVYEQYF. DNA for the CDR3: TGTGCCCGGAGCCTAGCGGGCGGGGTCTACGAGCAGTACTTC.